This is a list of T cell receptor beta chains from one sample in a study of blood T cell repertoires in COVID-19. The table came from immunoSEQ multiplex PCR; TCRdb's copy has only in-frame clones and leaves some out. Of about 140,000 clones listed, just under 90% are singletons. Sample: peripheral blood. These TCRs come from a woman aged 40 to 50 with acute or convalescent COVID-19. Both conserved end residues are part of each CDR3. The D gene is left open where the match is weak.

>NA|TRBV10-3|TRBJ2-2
TGTGCCATCAGTGAGGGAGGGGTTAACACCGGGGAGCTGTTTTTT
CAISEGGVNTGELFF
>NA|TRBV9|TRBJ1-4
TGTGCCAGCAGCGTAGAGGGGGAGAGGGGTGAAAAACTGTTTTTT
CASSVEGERGEKLFF
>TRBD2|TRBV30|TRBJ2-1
TGTGCCTGGGGGACTAGCGATGAGCAGTTCTTC
CAWGTSDEQFF
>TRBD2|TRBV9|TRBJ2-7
TGTGCCAGCAGCACGGGACTAGCCCGCGAGCAGTACTTC
CASSTGLAREQYF
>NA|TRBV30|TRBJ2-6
TGTGCCTGCCCGGGTTTCGAAAGCTCTGGGGCCAACGTCCTGACTTTC
CACPGFESSGANVLTF
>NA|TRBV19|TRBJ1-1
TGTGCCAGTAGTATCTCGGGGGGGGTCACTGAAGCTTTCTTT
CASSISGGVTEAFF
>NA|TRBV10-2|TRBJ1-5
TGCGCCAGCAGTGAGTCGTTAGATCAGCCCCAGCATTTT
CASSESLDQPQHF
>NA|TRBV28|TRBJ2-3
TGTGCCAGCAGTAGAGGGGGCGGGGGGCCCTTCACGCAGTATTTT
CASSRGGGGPFTQYF
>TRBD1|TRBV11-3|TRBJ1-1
TGTGCCAGCAGCTCCGTACAGGGGACTGAAGCTTTCTTT
CASSSVQGTEAFF
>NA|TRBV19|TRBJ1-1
TGTGCCAGTAGTCCGAGCTTAAGCACTGAAGCTTTCTTT
CASSPSLSTEAFF
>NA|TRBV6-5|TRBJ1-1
TGTGCCAGCGGGCGTCTGGGCACTGAAGCTTTCTTT
CASGRLGTEAFF
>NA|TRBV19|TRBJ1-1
TGTGCCAGTAGTATAAGCCCCCCCACTGAAGCTTTCTTT
CASSISPPTEAFF
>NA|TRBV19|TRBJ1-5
TGTGCCAGTAGTATTGTAGCAGGGTATAGCAATCAGCCCCAGCATTTT
CASSIVAGYSNQPQHF
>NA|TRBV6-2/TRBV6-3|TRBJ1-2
TGTGCCAGCAGTTATGCGGGGGGCCCTAACTATGGCTACACCTTC
CASSYAGGPNYGYTF
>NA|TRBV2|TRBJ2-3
TGTGCCAGCAGTGAACCGGGTTATGGGTGGGCAGATACGCAGTATTTT
CASSEPGYGWADTQYF
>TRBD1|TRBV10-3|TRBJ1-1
TGTGCCATCCACAGGGGGCCGAGTGACACTGAAGCTTTCTTT
CAIHRGPSDTEAFF
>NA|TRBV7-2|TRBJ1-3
TGTGCCAGCAGCTTAGGGACACAAGGAAACACCATATATTTT
CASSLGTQGNTIYF